One T cell receptor beta chain is described in this entry. With a far larger clone one base away, a read error is the likely cause. This same CDR3 is encoded by further DNA sequences in the sample. These data come from a study of shared clonotypes between healthy human individuals. Assay used: immunoSEQ multiplex PCR; TCRdb lists only in-frame clones, some missing. The sample has 450,000 or so clones; approximately 71% are singletons. This CDR3 has 11 residues. Trimming removed 0 bases from V and 8 bases from J, with 7 bases in between. Germline CDR1 and CDR2: GTSNPN and SVGIG (reference sequence). The sample comprised PBMCs. This chain joins TRBV30 and TRBJ1-2, with no clear D. The clonotype comes from a woman in her thirties or forties in good health. Some clones in this sample may be carry-over from other donors' samples. CDR3: CAWSVYSGYTF. DNA of the CDR3: TGTGCCTGGAGTGTCTACAGCGGCTACACCTTC.